Sequencing of this T cell receptor (beta chain) was carried out in a study of molecular identifiers for immune sequencing clone quantification. Generation of bulk TCR libraries relied on previously described methods and listed TCR primers. Using its own MiXCR run on the PCR reads, TCRdb lists one record per CDR3 protein. This sample has a few hundred thousand distinct CDR3 sequences, with over 20% found just once. Germline assignment: CDR1 MDHEN and CDR2 SYDVKM. Deletions cut 3 bases from V and 0 bases from J, with 13 bases between. The CDR3 has 16 residues. There are many counts of this clonotype. The sequence came from a human donor in good health. Some libraries in this study had Jurkat cell RNA spiked in. This chain links TRBV28 with TRBJ2-3; D is undetermined. The specimen sequenced was naive CD8+ T cells from blood, with Jurkat cell RNA spiked in. Subset specified: FACS-sorted CD8+CD4-CCR7+CD45RA+ naive T cells. CDR3 DNA: TGTGCCAGCAGTTTCGAGCCGGGTTCCAGCACAGATACGCAGTATTTT. Protein sequence: CASSFEPGSSTDTQYF. The variable domain in full, with the rest retrieved from reference TRBV28 and TRBJ2-3, is DVKVTQSSRYLVKRTGEKVFLECVQDMDHENMFWYRQDPGLGLRLIYFSYDVKMKEKGDIPEGYSVSREKKERFSLILESASTNQTSMYLCASSFEPGSSTDTQYFGPGTRLTVL.